This TCR beta chain was recorded in a study of blood T cell repertoires in COVID-19. CDR1 and CDR2 (germline): SGHNT, YYREEE (reference sequence). V shed 4 bases and J 5 bases; nucleotides not matched to a gene: 10. The CDR3 is made up of 15 amino acids. This table comes from immunoSEQ multiplex PCR, and its TCRdb copy is limited to in-frame clones, with some not included. The sample has some 530,000 clones; 80% to 90% are singletons. The clonotype originates from a human donor in a cohort sampled during active COVID-19. V gene TRBV5-4 combines with J gene TRBJ2-7, with 9 nucleotides matching TRBD2. Sequencing used peripheral blood. CDR3 bases: TGTGCCAGCAGCCGTGCCCTAGCGGGAAGTCACGAGCAGTACTTC. This sequence encodes CASSRALAGSHEQYF.